Shown below are 29 T cell receptor beta chains from a single sample sequenced in a study of shared clonotypes between healthy human individuals (dated by TCRdb to the early 2020s). Receptor amplification or capture employed the immunoSEQ multiplex PCR assay. In its TCRdb copy, this immuneACCESS table keeps in-frame sequences only and misses some clones. Where compared with another copy, unresolved V genes explain less than half of these, and the others have no known cause. In all, the sample holds fewer than 550,000 clones, and about 80% of those were seen once. The ten most abundant clones make up around 13% of the sample. Source material: PBMCs. The receptors were gathered from a woman aged 35 to 49 in good health. Some clones in this sample may be carry-over from other donors' samples.

The gene calls are TRBV11-2 and TRBJ2-1; 10 positions agree with TRBD2. The CDR3 covers 15 residues. V trimming: 5 bases; J trimming: 5 bases; junction bases outside the gene matches: 6. Germline CDR1 reads SGHAT; CDR2 reads FQNNGV. The CDR3 reads CASSPGTSVNNEQFF. In nucleotides, the CDR3 is TGTGCCAGCAGCCCCGGGACTAGCGTTAACAATGAGCAGTTCTTC.

The J gene is TRBJ2-1, the V gene TRBV6-4, with D perhaps TRBD1 (6 bases). The CDR3 is 13 amino acids. Trimming left V 2 bases short and J 13 bases short, with 15 bases between. Germline V CDR1 and CDR2: MRHNA, SNTAGT. This chain's CDR3 is CASSDKGGTPQFF. CDR3 DNA: TGTGCCAGCAGTGACAAGGGTGGGACACCTCAGTTCTTC.

V gene TRBV4-1 combines with J gene TRBJ1-2; D unresolved. Germline values: CDR1 MGHRA, CDR2 YSYEKL. This CDR3 is 14 amino acids long. V was shortened by 4 bases and J by 1 base, with 10 bases between the two germline ends. DNA of the CDR3: TGCGCCAGCAGCCGCGGAGACTTTAACTATGGCTACACCTTC. Amino acids: CASSRGDFNYGYTF.

The J gene is TRBJ2-7, the V gene TRBV19; D gene ambiguous. The germline V and J ends were trimmed by 1 base and 0 bases, with 10 bases remaining between them. CDR1 and CDR2 from the germline V gene are LNHDA and SQIVND (reference sequence). The CDR3 runs 15 residues. Here the CDR3 reads CASSIGHLLSYEQYF. The CDR3 DNA follows: TGTGCCAGTAGTATAGGCCACCTACTCTCCTACGAGCAGTACTTC. Full variable domain (outside the CDR3, taken from reference TRBV19 and TRBJ2-7): DGGITQSPKYLFRKEGQNVTLSCEQNLNHDAMYWYRQDPGQGLRLIYYSQIVNDFQKGDIAEGYSVSREKKESFPLTVTSAQKNPTAFYLCASSIGHLLSYEQYFGPGTRLTVT.

The CDR3 DNA reads TGCGCCAGCAGCACGCCAGGGGGGTCCTACGAGCAGTACTTC. Translated, it gives CASSTPGGSYEQYF. The chain has TRBV5-1 and TRBJ2-7, with a tentative D call TRBD1 (7 bases). Germline-derived CDR1 and CDR2 are SGHRS and YFSETQ. This CDR3 has 14 amino acids. V lost 4 bases to trimming and J lost 1 base, with 12 bases between them.

The chain uses TRBV5-1 and TRBJ2-5, with 7 positions matching TRBD2. This CDR3 spans 17 amino acids. V was pared by 0 bases and J by 0 bases, with 8 bases of the junction left unmatched. CDR1 is SGHRS and CDR2 is YFSETQ in the germline V gene. The CDR3 DNA sequence: TGCGCCAGCAGCTTGGGATCTAGCGGCATCCACCAAGAGACCCAGTACTTC. Amino acids: CASSLGSSGIHQETQYF.

This clone was seen repeatedly, ten times or more. The rearrangement uses TRBV6-4 and TRBJ2-2; D unclear. The ends were cut back, 2 bases at V and 3 bases at J, with 4 bases in the middle. CDR1 is MRHNA, CDR2 SNTAGT, per germline. The length of the CDR3 is 13 residues. The CDR3 DNA is TGTGCCAGCAGTGACGGGGACACCGGGGAGCTGTTTTTT. Its translation is CASSDGDTGELFF.

In its sample, this clone was seen once. The chain is built from TRBV20-1 and TRBJ2-7; D may be TRBD2 (6 bases). The V gene lost 6 bases and the J gene lost 6 bases, with 12 bases spanning the gap. Germline lookup yields CDR1 DFQATT and CDR2 SNEGSKA (reference sequence). CDR3 length: 11 amino acids. CDR3 in DNA: TGCAGTGCCCCAGGAGGGATCGAGCAGTACTTC. Its translation: CSAPGGIEQYF.

The chain carries TRBV19 and TRBJ1-2, with 7 bases aligning to TRBD1. V dropped 2 bases and J dropped 0; count of bases not matched to a gene: 6. Germline values: CDR1 LNHDA, CDR2 SQIVND (reference sequence). The CDR3 contains 16 residues. Written as DNA, the CDR3 is TGTGCCAGTAGTATAAATCGGGGACAGACTAACTATGGCTACACCTTC. It yields the protein CASSINRGQTNYGYTF.

The CDR3 DNA follows: TGTGCCAGCAGCCCTGACAGATCTGCGACCACCGGGGAGCTGTTTTTT. It specifies CASSPDRSATTGELFF. This chain connects TRBV7-9 to TRBJ2-2; TRBD1 is a possible D gene (5 bases). V was shortened by 5 bases and J by 4 bases, with 17 bases between the two germline ends. Germline V gene lookup returns CDR1 SEHNR and CDR2 FQNEAQ (reference sequence). This CDR3 is built from 16 residues.

The V and J genes are TRBV11-2 and TRBJ2-6, with a tentative D call TRBD1 (5 bases). The CDR3 contains 16 residues. Germline-derived CDR1 and CDR2 are SGHAT and FQNNGV. The ends were cut back, 1 base at V and 1 base at J, with 8 bases in the middle. CDR3: CASSLGQFSGANVLTF. In nucleotides, the CDR3 is TGTGCCAGCAGCTTAGGACAGTTTTCTGGGGCCAACGTCCTGACTTTC.

The V call is TRBV6-5, the J call TRBJ2-1; 8 positions match TRBD2. V dropped 4 bases and J dropped 8; count of bases not matched to a gene: 10. There are 15 residues in the CDR3. Germline-derived CDR1 and CDR2 are MNHEY and SVGAGI. The CDR3 DNA reads as TGTGCCAGCAGTTCCCAAGCGGGAGAGAGTCATGAGCAGTTCTTC. It specifies CASSSQAGESHEQFF.

The chain uses TRBV27 and TRBJ1-2, with a weak D call TRBD1 (5 bases). Trimming pared 6 bases from V and 6 bases from J, leaving 14 bases between. Germline V gives CDR1 MNHEY, CDR2 SMNVEV (reference sequence). The length of the CDR3 is 13 residues. The CDR3 region is CASSPHEGNGYTF. The CDR3 nucleotides read TGTGCCAGCAGCCCCCACGAGGGGAATGGCTACACCTTC.

This chain uses TRBV1 with TRBJ2-3; the D call in the table, TRBD2, was not verified against the DNA. TRBV1 is a listed pseudogene. This CDR3 is built from 19 residues. The CDR3 sequence: CTSSQPPPGREGRGDTQYF. The CDR3 coding sequence is TGCACCAGCAGCCAACCCCCCCCGGGGCGGGAGGGCCGGGGAGATACGCAGTATTTT.

V gene TRBV6-5 combines with J gene TRBJ2-3, with 11 bases that match TRBD2. The germline V gene encodes CDR1 MNHEY and CDR2 SVGAGI. The CDR3 sequence is 15 residues long. The J segment lost 7 bases and the V segment lost 8 bases, leaving 11 bases of the junction unmatched. The CDR3 DNA reads as TGTGCCAGCTCGCTCGGGACTAGCGGCTATTATACGCAGTATTTT. Protein: CASSLGTSGYYTQYF.

This clone turned up a few times. Additional DNA sequences in this sample encode the identical CDR3. The chain is built from TRBV18 and TRBJ2-1; D tentatively fits TRBD1 or TRBD2 (5 bases each). Germline-derived CDR1 and CDR2 are KGHSH and LQKENI. Trimming left V 5 bases short and J 0 bases short, with 5 bases between. The CDR3 is made up of 13 amino acids. CDR3 nucleotide sequence: TGTGCCAGCTCAGGGGGCTCCTACAATGAGCAGTTCTTC. Translating gives CASSGGSYNEQFF.

J is TRBJ2-7 and V is TRBV11-2; 9 bases fit TRBD1. Germline loops: CDR1 SGHAT, CDR2 FQNNGV. With 0 bases clipped from V and 5 bases from J, the junction kept 8 bases outside the gene matches. The length of the CDR3 is 16 residues. CDR3 nucleotide sequence: TGTGCCAGCAGCTTAGAAGGTGGACAGGGGTGGCACGAGCAGTACTTC. This sequence encodes CASSLEGGQGWHEQYF.

The genes are TRBV29-1 and TRBJ2-3; D possibly matches TRBD1 or TRBD2 (6 bases each). Trimming took off 3 bases at V and 5 bases at J, with 24 bases between the two ends. This CDR3 has 17 residues. Per germline, CDR1 SQVTM and CDR2 ANQGSEA. CDR3 loop: CSVDAPGGWRGEDTQYF. CDR3 nucleotide sequence: TGCAGCGTTGACGCCCCCGGGGGCTGGCGAGGAGAAGATACGCAGTATTTT.

As concerns this clone: The sample carries other DNA sequences with the same CDR3. The CDR3 coding sequence is TGTGCCAGCTCACCAGGCAGCACAGATACGCAGTATTTT. It encodes CASSPGSTDTQYF. This chain uses TRBV18 with TRBJ2-3; D is ambiguous. CDR3 length equals 13 residues. Between the trimmed V and J ends, which lost 2 bases and 0 bases, there was a span of 3 bases. CDR1 is KGHSH, CDR2 LQKENI, per germline.

V is TRBV7-3 and J is TRBJ2-3, with D maybe TRBD2 (6 bases). Looked up from germline, CDR1 is SGHTA and CDR2 is FQGTGA. Trimming stripped 4 bases from V and 2 bases from J, with 10 bases between. This CDR3 has 14 residues. For the CDR3, the DNA is TGTGCCAGCAGCTCGGGACTTTCCACAGATACGCAGTATTTT. It specifies CASSSGLSTDTQYF. The complete variable domain, with remaining parts taken from reference TRBV7-3 and TRBJ2-3, reads GAGVSQTPSNKVTEKGKYVELRCDPISGHTALYWYRQSLGQGPEFLIYFQGTGAADDSGLPNDRFFAVRPEGSVSTLKIQRTERGDSAVYLCASSSGLSTDTQYFGPGTRLTVL.

Worth noting for this clone: This likely reflects a read error, since a far larger clone is one base away. The chain is built from TRBV7-9 and TRBJ2-2; D is unresolved. With 1 base removed from V and 1 base from J, the gap between germline ends came to 4 bases. The CDR3 loop spans 14 amino acids. Germline V lookup: CDR1 SEHNR, CDR2 FQNEAQ (reference sequence). CDR3 in amino acids: CASSLVGNTGELFF. CDR3 sequence (DNA): TGTGCCAGCAGCTTAGTGGGGAACACCGGGGAGCTGTTTTTT.

The J gene is TRBJ2-7, the V gene TRBV6-5, with TRBD2 matching 7 bases. Germline V lookup: CDR1 MNHEY, CDR2 SVGAGI. Trimming at V came to 8 bases and at J to 2 bases, leaving 6 bases not matched to a gene. CDR3 size: 13 residues. Written as DNA, the CDR3 is TGTGCCAGCTTCCCTAGCGGTACCTACGAGCAGTACTTC. Amino acids: CASFPSGTYEQYF.

The V and J genes are TRBV29-1 and TRBJ1-1, with unresolved D. Germline V lookup: CDR1 SQVTM, CDR2 ANQGSEA. V was clipped by 4 bases and J by 0 bases, with 9 bases between them. CDR3 size: 13 residues. CDR3: CSVGQRVNTEAFF. Written as DNA, the CDR3 is TGCAGCGTTGGGCAGCGGGTGAACACTGAAGCTTTCTTT.

This clone has only one observation. The chain recombines TRBV28 with TRBJ2-1, with 9 nucleotides matching TRBD2. Germline loops: CDR1 MDHEN, CDR2 SYDVKM. This CDR3 contains 15 residues. V trimming: 7 bases; J trimming: 4 bases; junction bases outside the gene matches: 8. In DNA, the CDR3 is TGTGCCAGCACTATTAGCGGGAGAACTTACAATGAGCAGTTCTTC. This translates into CASTISGRTYNEQFF.

A word on this clone: It differs at one base from a far larger clone, so likely a read error. The chain has TRBV2 and TRBJ2-5; D unresolved. The J call may be mistaken, given a closer DNA end match to TRBJ2-7. Germline V gene data show CDR1 as SNHLY and CDR2 as FYNNEI. This CDR3 is 13 amino acids long. For the CDR3, the DNA is TGTGCCACGTTCAGGACGCCAGAGTACGAGCAGTACTTC. It specifies CATFRTPEYEQYF.

The chain joins TRBV2 to TRBJ2-1; D is uncertain. The CDR3 has 15 residues. V was pared by 1 base and J by 6 bases, with 13 bases between. Germline V gene sequence: CDR1 SNHLY, CDR2 FYNNEI. The CDR3 sequence: CASSEGSLRGNEQFF. CDR3 DNA: TGTGCCAGCAGTGAAGGATCCCTTCGTGGCAATGAGCAGTTCTTC.

This clone was counted once. The chain links TRBV10-3 to TRBJ1-4; 8 positions agree with TRBD1. This CDR3 region has 12 residues. The germline gives CDR1 ENHRY, CDR2 SYGVKD. V was pared by 9 bases and J by 6 bases, with 3 bases of the junction left unmatched. This CDR3 is CAITDRDEKLFF. Written as DNA, the CDR3 is TGTGCCATAACGGACAGGGATGAAAAACTGTTTTTT.

CDR3 region: CASSRGGDEQFF. CDR3 nucleotide sequence: TGTGCCAGTAGTAGGGGGGGAGATGAGCAGTTCTTC. The rearrangement links TRBV19 to TRBJ2-1; TRBD2 agrees at 7 bases. Germline V gene data show CDR1 as LNHDA and CDR2 as SQIVND (reference sequence). Trimming took 4 bases from V and 8 from J; bases not matched to a gene: 2. CDR3 length equals 12 residues.

The chain has TRBV6-5 and TRBJ1-1, with no clear D. Germline CDR1 MNHEY, CDR2 SVGAGI. CDR3 length: 13 amino acids. V was trimmed by 2 bases and J by 4 bases, leaving 8 bases between them. CDR3 in DNA: TGTGCCAGCAGTTACGATAAGGGCACTGAAGCTTTCTTT. Amino acids: CASSYDKGTEAFF.